These T cell receptor beta chains were read from a single sample in a study of shared clonotypes between healthy human individuals. The protocol was immunoSEQ multiplex PCR, while the TCRdb copy is restricted to in-frame clones and leaves out a portion. Among millions of clones, 95% were seen once, and the ten largest hold 0.13%. Specimen: naive CD4+ T cells sorted from blood. The source is a man between 18 and 35 years old in good health. Each CDR3 is given with its conserved first and last residue. A D gene is named only where the DNA matches it firmly. A row's size may be missing; if present it is once, few, many or a size class.

TRBV6-6	.	TRBJ2-7	TRBD2	TGTGCCAGCAGTTACTCTCGGACTAGCGGGGCAAACGAGCAGTACTTC	CASSYSRTSGANEQYF
TRBV5-1	.	TRBJ1-4	.	TGCGCCAGCAGCCGAACCACAGGGTCTAATGAAAAACTGTTTTTT	CASSRTTGSNEKLFF
TRBV28	.	TRBJ2-5	.	TGTGCCAGCAGCATAAAAGAGACCCAGTACTTC	CASSIKETQYF
TRBV30	.	TRBJ1-5	.	TGTGCCTGGTCTCAGGGACCTAGCAATCAGCCCCAGCATTTT	CAWSQGPSNQPQHF
TRBV5-4	.	TRBJ2-5	.	TGTGCCAGCAGCTCCGGGACATTACAAGAGACCCAGTACTTC	CASSSGTLQETQYF
TRBV5-4	once	TRBJ2-7	.	TGTGCCAGCAGCTCTGAGACAGTTTCCTACGAGCAGTACTTC	CASSSETVSYEQYF
TRBV5-1	.	TRBJ2-5	TRBD1	TGCGCCAGCAGATCCGGGACAGGGGGGTTCCAAGAGACCCAGTACTTC	CASRSGTGGFQETQYF
TRBV29-1	once	TRBJ1-1	TRBD1	TGCAGCGTTGCTGGACAGGGGGCTGGATGGGCTTTCTTT	CSVAGQGAGWAFF
TRBV6-6	.	TRBJ1-5	.	TGTGCCAGCAGTTTCCTACAGTATCAGCCCCAGCATTTT	CASSFLQYQPQHF
TRBV19	.	TRBJ1-1	.	TGTGCCAGTAGTATACAGGGAAGCATGAACACTGAAGCTTTCTTT	CASSIQGSMNTEAFF
TRBV28	.	TRBJ2-4	.	TGTGCCAGCAGTCAACAGAACATTCAGTACTTC	CASSQQNIQYF
TRBV6-1	.	TRBJ2-7	.	TGTGCCAGCAGTGAAGCGCAAGGGGGATCCTACGAGCAGTACTTC	CASSEAQGGSYEQYF
TRBV10-3	.	TRBJ2-2	.	TGTGCCATCAGAGCCGGGACAATGAACACCGGGGAGCTGTTTTTT	CAIRAGTMNTGELFF
TRBV19	.	TRBJ2-1	.	TGTGCCAGTAGTATTAGGCTAGCCGAGACCAATGAGCAGTTCTTC	CASSIRLAETNEQFF
TRBV7-2	.	TRBJ1-4	.	TGTGCCAGCAGGTTCGCTAGCGGTGAAAAACTGTTTTTT	CASRFASGEKLFF
TRBV6-5	.	TRBJ2-7	.	TGTGCCAGCAGTTATGAGGGGCAGCCGTACTTC	CASSYEGQPYF
TRBV4-3	.	TRBJ2-2	.	TGCGCCAGCAGCCAAGACCGAGTGAACACCGGGGAGCTGTTTTTT	CASSQDRVNTGELFF
TRBV5-1	once	TRBJ1-2	.	TGCGCCAGCAAAATAAGGGGAAACAGCTATGGCTACACCTTC	CASKIRGNSYGYTF
TRBV10-3	once	TRBJ2-7	.	TGTGCCATCAGCTCCGGGAGTCGAAACTCCTACGAGCAGTACTTC	CAISSGSRNSYEQYF
TRBV4-1	.	TRBJ2-2	.	TGCGCCAGCAGCCAAGAAGGGAGCGGAAACACCGGGGAGCTGTTTTTT	CASSQEGSGNTGELFF
TRBV6-1	.	TRBJ2-7	TRBD2	TGTGCCAGCATGCGAGCGGGGGGGGGCTACGAGCAGTACTTC	CASMRAGGGYEQYF
TRBV30	.	TRBJ1-5	TRBD1	TGTGCCTGGAGTCGACAGGGGGCGAATTGGGGCAATCAGCCCCAGCATTTT	CAWSRQGANWGNQPQHF
TRBV25-1	.	TRBJ2-5	.	TGTGCCAGCAGTGATTCCGGTTTCTCGGAGACCCAGTACTTC	CASSDSGFSETQYF
TRBV11-2	.	TRBJ1-5	TRBD1	TGTGCCAGCAGCTTAGGAGGGGGCAACAATCAGCCCCAGCATTTT	CASSLGGGNNQPQHF
TRBV7-2	.	TRBJ2-5	TRBD1	TGTGCCAGCAGCGGAAAGGGGGACAGGGAGACCCAGTACTTC	CASSGKGDRETQYF
TRBV6-1	.	TRBJ1-3	.	TGTGCCAGCAGTGACGTTGGGGGGGAAGGAAACACCATATATTTT	CASSDVGGEGNTIYF
TRBV28	.	TRBJ2-6	.	TGTGCCAGCAGTGCCCCCTCTGGGGCCAACGTCCTGACTTTC	CASSAPSGANVLTF
TRBV21-1	.	TRBJ1-5	.	TGTGCCAGCCCGGGAATGGGCAATCAGCCCCAGCATTTT	CASPGMGNQPQHF
TRBV18	.	TRBJ2-7	.	TGTGCCAGCTCACCTTACATGGCCATGTCGGACGAGCAGTACTTC	CASSPYMAMSDEQYF
TRBV4-3	few	TRBJ2-1	TRBD2	TGCGCCAGCAGCCAAGAAAGCGGGAGTTATAATGAGCAGTTCTTC	CASSQESGSYNEQFF
TRBV6-5	.	TRBJ1-1	.	TGTGCCAGCAGCCGCCGGGACATCAGGAACACTGAAGCTTTCTTT	CASSRRDIRNTEAFF
TRBV7-2	.	TRBJ2-7	TRBD1	TGTGCCAGCAGCAAAGAAGGACAGGGGTACCTCGAGCAGTACTTC	CASSKEGQGYLEQYF
TRBV4-1	.	TRBJ2-3	TRBD1	TGCGCCAGCAGCCAGCAGGGGGCGCCTTTTATCGATACGCAGTATTTT	CASSQQGAPFIDTQYF
TRBV7-9	.	TRBJ1-2	.	TGTGCCAGCAGCTTAGCGCGTCAGACTAACTATGGCTACACCTTC	CASSLARQTNYGYTF
TRBV9	.	TRBJ1-2	TRBD1	TGTGCCAGCAGCGTAGGGGCAGGGGGCAACTATGGCTACACCTTC	CASSVGAGGNYGYTF
TRBV28	.	TRBJ1-5	.	TGTGCCAGCACTAACGATCCACGGGCAGGGCACAATCAGCCCCAGCATTTT	CASTNDPRAGHNQPQHF